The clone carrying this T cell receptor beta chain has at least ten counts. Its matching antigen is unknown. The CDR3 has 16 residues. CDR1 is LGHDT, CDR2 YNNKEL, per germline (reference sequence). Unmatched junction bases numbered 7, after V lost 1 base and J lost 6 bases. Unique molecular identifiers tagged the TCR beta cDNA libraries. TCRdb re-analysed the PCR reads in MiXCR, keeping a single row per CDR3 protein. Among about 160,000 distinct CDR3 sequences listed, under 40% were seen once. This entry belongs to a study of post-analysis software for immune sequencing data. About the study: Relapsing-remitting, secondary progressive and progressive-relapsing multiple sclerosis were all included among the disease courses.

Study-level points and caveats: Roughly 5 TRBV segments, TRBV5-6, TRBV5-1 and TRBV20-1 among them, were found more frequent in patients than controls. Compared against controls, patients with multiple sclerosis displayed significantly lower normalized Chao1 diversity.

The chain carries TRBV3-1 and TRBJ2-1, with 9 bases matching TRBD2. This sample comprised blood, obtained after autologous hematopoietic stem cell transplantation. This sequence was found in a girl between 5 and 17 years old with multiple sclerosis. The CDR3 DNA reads TGTGCCAGCAGCCAAGGGTTTAGCGGGAGCGGCAATGAGCAGTTCTTC. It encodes CASSQGFSGSGNEQFF.